The entry below gives a single TCR beta chain sequence along with its context. The antigen is unknown. This sample is part of a study of post-analysis software for immune sequencing data. Every TCR beta cDNA library bore unique molecular identifiers. With about 0.85 to 10 million T cells as the source, 450,000 to 600,000 cDNA molecules resulted. TCRdb re-derived calls from the PCR reads in MiXCR, one entry per CDR3 protein. Of 450,000 to 650,000 distinct CDR3 sequences listed, 40% to 50% were seen once; the top ten hold over 1.5%. CDR3 length: 12 residues. Germline CDR1 is SGHKS and CDR2 is YYEKEE (reference sequence). Study results and limitations: Patients showed TRBV5-6, TRBV5-1 and TRBV20-1 among a few TRBV segments more frequent than in controls. A significant reduction in normalized Chao1 diversity was observed in multiple sclerosis patients versus controls. When the samples were clustered directly with F measure, those that had been prepared in the same batch showed strong co-clustering.

The chain uses TRBV5-5 and TRBJ2-7; a weak D match, TRBD2 (5 bases). The DNA end is a closer match to TRBJ2-1, so the J assignment may be wrong. This sequence originates from a girl aged 10 to 17 with multiple sclerosis. The sequencing sample was made of blood. In DNA, the CDR3 is TGTGCCAGCAGCCCGGGAAATGACGAGCAGTTCTTC. This codes for CASSPGNDEQFF.